These 22 T cell receptor beta chains share one sample of origin, sequenced in a study of human T cells and chemical hapten exposure. This sample's time point: patch test 1, 2 weeks after DPC sensitization. The treatment: therapeutic diphenylcyclopropenone sensitization with weekly scalp DPC. TCRdb redid the calling of the RACE reads with MiXCR, one entry per CDR3 protein. The table has 180,000 or so distinct CDR3 sequences, about 15% seen once. Source: whole blood, taken in connection with sensitization to the hapten diphenylcyclopropenone (DPC). Receptors originate from a woman aged 25 to 39 with alopecia areata. Some clones in this sample may be carry-over from other donors' samples.

This clonotype occurred many times. The chain recombines TRBV5-5 with TRBJ1-5; tentative D call: TRBD1 (6 bases). The CDR3 extends over 15 amino acids. The germline gives CDR1 SGHKS, CDR2 YYEKEE (reference sequence). Deletions cut 4 bases from V and 5 bases from J, with 16 bases between. This CDR3 is CASSVWGGNDQPQHF. For the CDR3, the DNA is TGTGCCAGCAGCGTGTGGGGGGGCAATGATCAGCCCCAGCATTTT.

This clonotype has only a few counts. The chain carries TRBV23-1 and TRBJ2-2, with D hard to call. TRBV23-1 is flagged as an ORF with uncertain function. V shed 0 bases and J shed 5 bases, with 7 bases lying between them. CDR3 length: 14 amino acids. The CDR3 DNA reads as TGCGCCAGCAGTCAATCAAAAGAGACCGGGGAGCTGTTTTTT. Translating it yields CASSQSKETGELFF.

This clonotype has only a few counts. The chain employs TRBV5-4 and TRBJ2-3; the match to TRBD2 covers 13 bases. Germline V gene data show CDR1 as SGHNT and CDR2 as YYREEE (reference sequence). The CDR3 extends over 18 amino acids. J gave up 2 bases and V 3 bases, and 9 bases lay outside the gene matches. In DNA, the CDR3 is TGTGCCAGCAGCTCGGAGGGGGGACTAGCGGGGATCACAGATACGCAGTATTTT. The encoded protein is CASSSEGGLAGITDTQYF.

There are a few counts of this clonotype. The chain has TRBV20-1 and TRBJ2-7; D unclear. CDR3 length: 15 amino acids. Germline CDR1 is DFQATT and CDR2 is SNEGSKA (reference sequence). The V gene lost 5 bases and the J gene lost 1 base, with 18 bases spanning the gap. DNA for the CDR3: TGCAGTGCTGCTATCTTAAATCAAGGGTCCTACGAGCAGTACTTC. It translates to CSAAILNQGSYEQYF.

This clonotype was recorded a few times. The genes are TRBV10-3 and TRBJ1-2; 12 nucleotides line up with TRBD1. This CDR3 region has 17 residues. Germline V gene lookup returns CDR1 ENHRY and CDR2 SYGVKD. The junction had 10 bases not matched to a gene; V was cut back by 0 bases and J by 8 bases. The CDR3 here is CAISESRPGQGASGYTF. The CDR3 nucleotides read TGTGCCATCAGTGAGTCCCGGCCGGGACAGGGGGCGTCGGGCTACACCTTC.

The rearrangement joins TRBV28 to TRBJ2-5; 8 bases are a match to TRBD1. CDR1 is MDHEN, CDR2 SYDVKM, per germline. The CDR3 is 13 residues long. V lost 1 base, J lost 7 bases, and 2 bases stayed unmatched. Written as DNA, the CDR3 is TGTGCCAGCAGTTTATCACAGGGGGGGACCCAGTACTTC. This gives the protein CASSLSQGGTQYF.

The rearrangement joins TRBV29-1 to TRBJ1-2; no firm D call. Germline V lookup: CDR1 SQVTM, CDR2 ANQGSEA. The V end lost 6 bases, the J end lost 6 bases, and 14 bases lay between the germline ends. This CDR3 is built from 12 residues. The CDR3 sequence is CSVRDVTDGYTF. The CDR3 region has the DNA TGCAGCGTGCGGGATGTAACGGATGGCTACACCTTC.

The chain joins TRBV6-5 to TRBJ2-2; no clear D. This CDR3 comprises 17 residues. V was shortened by 5 bases and J by 6 bases, with 22 bases between the two germline ends. Per germline, CDR1 MNHEY and CDR2 SVGAGI. CDR3 region: CASSLRPPLELAGELFF. DNA of the CDR3: TGTGCCAGCAGTCTCCGACCACCCCTAGAGTTAGCCGGGGAGCTGTTTTTT.

The rearrangement uses TRBV7-2 and TRBJ1-1; D is undetermined. CDR1 and CDR2 (germline): SGHTA, FQGNSA. This CDR3 is 15 amino acids long. V was shortened by 5 bases and J by 5 bases, with 18 bases between the two germline ends. CDR3 region: CASSVGDIRGTEAFF. The CDR3 DNA follows: TGTGCCAGCAGCGTAGGCGACATCCGCGGGACTGAAGCTTTCTTT.

This clonotype was seen a few times. This chain uses TRBV3-1 with TRBJ2-7, with 10 nucleotides matching TRBD1. V lost 4 bases, J lost 5 bases, and 8 bases stayed unmatched. The CDR3 covers 15 residues. Germline CDR1 and CDR2: LGHDT and YNNKEL (reference sequence). As DNA, the CDR3 is TGTGCCAGCAGCCCTACGGGACAGGGGTCCAACGAGCAGTACTTC. Translation: CASSPTGQGSNEQYF.

This clonotype has a count of ten or more. The chain is built from TRBV20-1 and TRBJ2-4; 7 bases align to TRBD1. The CDR3 contains 14 residues. J gave up 4 bases and V 5 bases, and 8 bases lay outside the gene matches. Per the germline V gene, CDR1 is DFQATT and CDR2 is SNEGSKA (reference sequence). DNA for the CDR3: TGCAGTGCTTGGACAGGACCCAGTAAAAACATTCAGTACTTC. Encoded protein: CSAWTGPSKNIQYF.

This clonotype occurred a few times. The V call is TRBV28, the J call TRBJ2-1; TRBD2 is a possible D gene (7 bases). Germline V gene lookup returns CDR1 MDHEN and CDR2 SYDVKM. The CDR3 is 15 amino acids. The V end lost 6 bases, the J end lost 5 bases, and 17 bases lay between the germline ends. CDR3 bases: TGTGCCAGCAGAACCGGGGGGCGTAGTAACAATGAGCAGTTCTTC. Protein product: CASRTGGRSNNEQFF. The full variable domain, in which reference TRBV28 and TRBJ2-1 provide the parts outside the CDR3, is DVKVTQSSRYLVKRTGEKVFLECVQDMDHENMFWYRQDPGLGLRLIYFSYDVKMKEKGDIPEGYSVSREKKERFSLILESASTNQTSMYLCASRTGGRSNNEQFFGPGTRLTVL.

The CDR3 loop reads CASSSGGSNQPQHF. Here the CDR3 DNA reads TGTGCCAGCAGTTCAGGAGGAAGCAATCAGCCCCAGCATTTT. J is TRBJ1-5 and V is TRBV28, with D unresolved. V was trimmed by 4 bases and J by 1 base, leaving 8 bases between them. Germline CDR1 MDHEN, CDR2 SYDVKM. This CDR3 spans 14 amino acids. Using reference TRBV28 and TRBJ1-5 for the parts outside the CDR3, the full variable domain is DVKVTQSSRYLVKRTGEKVFLECVQDMDHENMFWYRQDPGLGLRLIYFSYDVKMKEKGDIPEGYSVSREKKERFSLILESASTNQTSMYLCASSSGGSNQPQHFGDGTRLSIL.

This clonotype was counted between two and nine times. The chain joins TRBV6-2 or TRBV6-3 to TRBJ1-4, with TRBD1 matching 7 bases. V lost 5 bases and J lost 9; bases outside the gene matches: 9. The length of the CDR3 is 14 residues. CDR1 MNHEY and CDR2 SVGEGT come from the germline V gene. In nucleotides, the CDR3 is TGTGCCAGCAGTCGGACAGGTGGGGCGCAAAAACTGTTTTTT. Its translation: CASSRTGGAQKLFF.

The chain links TRBV7-8 to TRBJ1-5, with TRBD1 matching over 7 bases. Germline V CDR1 and CDR2: SGHVS, FQNEAQ. V trimming: 3 bases; J trimming: 5 bases; junction bases outside the gene matches: 10. The CDR3 spans 16 residues. The CDR3 loop reads CASSFYGGTADQPQHF. The CDR3 DNA sequence: TGTGCCAGCAGCTTTTACGGGGGGACAGCCGATCAGCCCCAGCATTTT.

V and J are TRBV20-1 and TRBJ2-7; 8 bases are shared with TRBD2. Germline-derived CDR1 and CDR2 are DFQATT and SNEGSKA (reference sequence). Losses at the gene ends were 1 base for V and 6 bases for J; bases not matched to a gene: 5. The CDR3 sequence is 13 residues long. CDR3 sequence: CSARAGGGSEQYF. DNA for the CDR3: TGCAGTGCTAGAGCCGGGGGGGGCAGCGAGCAGTACTTC.

V is TRBV6-1 and J is TRBJ1-3; 7 positions agree with TRBD1. This CDR3 is 15 amino acids long. Germline V gives CDR1 MNHNS, CDR2 SASEGT. V shed 3 bases, J shed 0 bases, and the junction held 2 bases outside the gene matches. DNA for the CDR3: TGTGCCAGCAGTGACCGGACAGGCTCTGGAAACACCATATATTTT. It yields the protein CASSDRTGSGNTIYF.

V is TRBV12-3 or TRBV12-4 and J is TRBJ1-2; 10 bases fit TRBD1. CDR3 size: 16 residues. With 4 bases clipped from V and 4 bases from J, the junction kept 9 bases outside the gene matches. CDR3 coding DNA: TGTGCCAGCAGTTCGCACCCCGGGACAGGGGTCTATGGCTACACCTTC. Translated: CASSSHPGTGVYGYTF.

The rearrangement uses TRBV29-1 and TRBJ2-3, with 11 bases aligning to TRBD2. Per the germline V gene, CDR1 is SQVTM and CDR2 is ANQGSEA. After removal of 3 bases from V and 0 bases from J, the junction contained 5 bases not matched to a gene. CDR3 size: 16 residues. The CDR3 DNA reads as TGCAGCGTTGAGGGGACTAGCGGATCTAGCACAGATACGCAGTATTTT. This translates into CSVEGTSGSSTDTQYF.

This clonotype was observed a handful of times. The gene calls are TRBV27 and TRBJ2-3; D ambiguous. The V end was cut by 3 bases, the J end by 2 bases, with 12 bases between. This CDR3 comprises 15 residues. Looked up from germline, CDR1 is MNHEY and CDR2 is SMNVEV (reference sequence). The CDR3 here is CASSFRGSYTDTQYF. The CDR3 nucleotides are TGTGCCAGCAGTTTTCGCGGATCCTACACAGATACGCAGTATTTT.

This clonotype was counted at least ten times. V and J are TRBV7-2 and TRBJ2-7; D is uncertain. Per the germline V gene, CDR1 is SGHTA and CDR2 is FQGNSA. Deletions cut 1 base from V and 5 bases from J, with 9 bases between. This CDR3 is 13 amino acids long. The CDR3 here is CASSLGVGDEQYF. CDR3 nucleotides: TGTGCCAGCAGCTTAGGGGTTGGCGACGAGCAGTACTTC.

The chain is built from TRBV7-2 and TRBJ1-3, with D hard to call. The V gene lost 1 base and the J gene lost 0 bases, with 7 bases spanning the gap. The CDR3 sequence is 15 residues long. Germline assignment: CDR1 SGHTA and CDR2 FQGNSA. CDR3 amino acids: CASSLGSSSGNTIYF. As DNA, the CDR3 is TGTGCCAGCAGCTTAGGGTCGAGCTCTGGAAACACCATATATTTT.